The present T cell receptor beta chain was sequenced within a study of blood T cell repertoires in COVID-19. As for the study in general: Collection of acute and convalescent COVID-19 samples took place in the United States, Italy and Spain. Sample material is recorded as cDNA or gDNA derived from T cells, B-cell-depleted T cells, or PBMCs.

The CDR3 has 15 residues. Germline CDR1 and CDR2: LNHNV and YYDKDF (reference sequence). With 5 bases removed from V and 2 bases from J, the gap between germline ends came to 15 bases. In the source study's methods: Estimates of nucleated cell counts were drawn from the amplification of reference gene primers. Libraries were prepared by immunoSEQ multiplex PCR; TCRdb keeps only in-frame clonotypes and omits some of them. V, J and clone size are taken as reported in that table, and D and trimming were inferred from the DNA itself. This table holds some 73,000 clones, more than 60% found once. The receptor was derived from a man aged 60 to 75 with acute or convalescent COVID-19. The chain joins TRBV15 to TRBJ1-1; the D gene is possibly TRBD1 (6 bases). The sample comprised peripheral blood. The CDR3 reads CATSFRQALNTEAFF. The CDR3 DNA reads as TGTGCCACCAGCTTCAGACAGGCCCTAAACACTGAAGCTTTCTTT.